This passage covers 2 T cell receptor beta chains from one sample sequenced in a study of long-term antiretroviral therapy in people with HIV. They ran version v3.0 of the immunoSEQ assay at survey level. The table came from immunoSEQ multiplex PCR; TCRdb's copy has only in-frame clones and leaves some out. The sample has tens of thousands of clones; 81% are singletons. The sample consisted of unsorted PBMCs, taken 1.5 years after starting antiretroviral therapy. The receptor set was obtained from a man aged 25-45 years with HIV.

The rearrangement joins TRBV5-1 to TRBJ1-2; 10 bases are a match to TRBD1. The junction had 0 bases not matched to a gene; V was cut back by 0 bases and J by 7 bases. The CDR3 covers 13 residues. CDR1 is SGHRS, CDR2 YFSETQ, per germline. The CDR3, as DNA: TGCGCCAGCAGCTTGGGGACAGGGGGTGGCTACACCTTC. This codes for CASSLGTGGGYTF.

The chain recombines TRBV9 with TRBJ2-3; 10 positions agree with TRBD2. Germline CDR1 SGDLS, CDR2 YYNGEE. This CDR3 spans 15 amino acids. V shed 6 bases and J 3 bases; nucleotides not matched to a gene: 7. Written as DNA, the CDR3 is TGTGCCAGCACCAAAAGTAGCGGGAGGACAGATACGCAGTATTTT. This encodes CASTKSSGRTDTQYF. The whole variable domain, remainder taken from reference TRBV9 and TRBJ2-3, is DSGVTQTPKHLITATGQRVTLRCSPRSGDLSVYWYQQSLDQGLQFLIQYYNGEERAKGNILERFSAQQFPDLHSELNLSSLELGDSALYFCASTKSSGRTDTQYFGPGTRLTVL.